This is a list of T cell receptor beta chains from one sample in a study of prognosis after radiotherapy for stage I lung cancer. Each CDR3 protein is one row after TCRdb ran MiXCR on the multiplex PCR reads. The data contain more than 15,000 distinct CDR3 sequences, about 60% of them singletons. The sample here was PBMCs, taken before or after stereotactic body radiation therapy (not recorded which). Source of these receptors: a donor aged 50 or older with non-small cell lung cancer. Each CDR3 is given with its conserved first and last residue. D genes are given only for firm matches. Size tells how often a clone was seen (once, few, many) or the class of an expanded clone, and some rows leave it out.

J gene | clone size | D gene | V gene | CDR3 DNA | CDR3 protein
TRBJ1-1 | . | . | TRBV5-1 | TGCGCCAGCAGCTTAACACAGACAAACACTGAAGCTTTCTTT | CASSLTQTNTEAFF
TRBJ1-2 | . | . | TRBV6-1 | TGTGCCAACACCGACCCGACATTTTCAAACACCTTC | CANTDPTFSNTF
TRBJ1-6 | . | . | TRBV14 | TGTGCCAGCAGCGTGACAGAGAATTCACCCCTCCACTTT | CASSVTENSPLHF
TRBJ2-2 | . | . | TRBV5-1 | TGCGCCAGCAGCTTAACCGGGACTCCGACCGGGGAGCTGTTTTTT | CASSLTGTPTGELFF
TRBJ1-5 | once | . | TRBV6-1 | TGTGCCAGCAGTAACAGGGTCGGTCAGCCCCAGCATTTT | CASSNRVGQPQHF
TRBJ2-3 | medium-sized | . | TRBV13 | TGTGCCAGCAGCCTCAATTGGGATACGCAGTATTTT | CASSLNWDTQYF
TRBJ1-4 | many | . | TRBV6-2/TRBV6-3 | TGTGCCAGCAGTTATTCCTGGGATCAGGTTTCAAAACTGTTTTTT | CASSYSWDQVSKLFF
TRBJ1-1 | many | TRBD1 | TRBV28 | TGTGCCAGCACCAGGGACAGGGGGTGGGTTACTGAAGCTTTCTTT | CASTRDRGWVTEAFF
TRBJ2-3 | . | TRBD2 | TRBV5-1 | TGCGCCAGTCGGGAGGGTCGAGATACGCAGTATTTT | CASREGRDTQYF
TRBJ2-1 | . | . | TRBV7-9 | TGTGCCAGCAGCTTCGGACTCAATGAGCAGTTCTTC | CASSFGLNEQFF
TRBJ2-1 | few | . | TRBV11-3 | TGTGCCAGCAGCTGGGGGTGGAATGAGCAGTTCTTC | CASSWGWNEQFF
TRBJ1-2 | . | . | TRBV6-5 | TGTGCCAGCAGTTCTGTACGTATCTATGGCCACACCTTC | CASSSVRIYGHTF
TRBJ2-6 | . | TRBD1 | TRBV5-1 | TGCGCCAGCAGCGCTGGACAGGGGACCTTCTCTGGGGCCAACGTCCTGACTTTC | CASSAGQGTFSGANVLTF
TRBJ2-1 | medium-sized | . | TRBV28 | TGTGCCAGCAGCTACTCTGGGGGAAGGAATGAGCAGTTCTTC | CASSYSGGRNEQFF
TRBJ2-7 | . | . | TRBV5-1 | TGCGCCAGCAGCTTGGAAGGGGTTGGTGAGCAGTACTTC | CASSLEGVGEQYF
TRBJ2-7 | medium-sized | . | TRBV30 | TGTGCCTGGAGTGTTGGAGTTGCCTACGAGCAGTACTTC | CAWSVGVAYEQYF
TRBJ2-7 | medium-sized | TRBD1 | TRBV20-1 | TGCAGTGCTAGATCTGCGACAGGGGTGGGCGAGCAGTACTTC | CSARSATGVGEQYF
TRBJ2-7 | many | . | TRBV15 | TGTGCCACCAGTACGCCGGGCTACTCCTACGAGCAGTACTTC | CATSTPGYSYEQYF
TRBJ2-5 | many | TRBD2 | TRBV3-1 | TGTGCCAGCAGCCAAGTTCTGCTAGCGGGAGGAGAGACCCAGTACTTC | CASSQVLLAGGETQYF
TRBJ2-3 | few | TRBD2 | TRBV5-4 | TGTGCCACCTCCCCCGGGACTAGAATCACAGATACGCAGTATTTT | CATSPGTRITDTQYF
TRBJ2-2 | . | . | TRBV15 | TGTGCCACCAGCAGAGATAGGCGGGGAGTTAACACCGGGGAGCTGTTTTTT | CATSRDRRGVNTGELFF
TRBJ2-3 | many | . | TRBV27 | TGTGCCAGCAGTACCGTATTGGGTACAGATACGCAGTATTTT | CASSTVLGTDTQYF
TRBJ2-7 | . | TRBD2 | TRBV27 | TGTGCCAGTCACGCGGGGGGGAGCTCCTACGAGCAGTACTTC | CASHAGGSSYEQYF
TRBJ1-3 | . | . | TRBV9 | TGTGCCAGCAGCGTATCCGGTGCCGCTGGAAACACCATATATTTT | CASSVSGAAGNTIYF
TRBJ1-6 | . | . | TRBV6-5 | TGTGCCAGCAGTTACTCTGTACAGAGCTCCTATAATTCACCCCTCCACTTT | CASSYSVQSSYNSPLHF
TRBJ2-1 | . | TRBD2 | TRBV20-1 | TGCAGTGCTAGGGAGCTAGCGGGTAACTACAATGAGAAGTTCTTC | CSARELAGNYNEKFF
TRBJ2-2 | . | TRBD2 | TRBV6-1 | TGTGCCAGCAACCGAGCGGGAGAGACCGGGGAGCTGTTTTTT | CASNRAGETGELFF
TRBJ1-2 | medium-sized | . | TRBV6-8 | TGTGCCAGCAGTTACCTTTCTCGGGGAATCAACTATGGCTACACCTTC | CASSYLSRGINYGYTF
TRBJ2-7 | many | . | TRBV20-1 | TGCAGTGCAAGACAGGCCATCTACGAGCAGTACTTC | CSARQAIYEQYF
TRBJ2-7 | medium-sized | TRBD2 | TRBV28 | TGTGCCAGCAGGTTAGCGGGACGGACCTACGAGCAGTACTTC | CASRLAGRTYEQYF
TRBJ2-7 | many | . | TRBV29-1 | TGCAGCGTGCGGTTGGGTAGCTACGAGCAGTACTTC | CSVRLGSYEQYF